One and the same sample provided the 20 T cell receptor beta chains below, sequenced in a study of cytomegalovirus exposure and HLA in healthy donors (dated by TCRdb to the late 2010s). Library preparation was by the immunoSEQ multiplex PCR assay. Drawn from immuneACCESS, this table holds only the in-frame rearrangements with V and J called that TCRdb kept. Clones are partly lost; checked studies trace under half to an unresolved V gene and leave the rest unexplained. Across this sample there are about 220,000 clones, with just over 85% seen only once. The ten largest make up around 3% of the sample. The sequencing input was PBMCs. These receptors came from a young woman in good health and CMV-seronegative.

The rearrangement links TRBV30 to TRBJ1-1; D remains ambiguous. CDR3 length equals 15 residues. V dropped 1 base and J dropped 7 bases, with 19 bases sitting between them. From germline, CDR1 is GTSNPN and CDR2 SVGIG (reference sequence). The CDR3: CAWSALSGRSGEAFF. The DNA for the CDR3 is TGTGCCTGGAGTGCTTTATCGGGGAGGTCCGGTGAAGCTTTCTTT.

The V and J genes are TRBV6-6 and TRBJ2-7, with 7 bases lining up with TRBD1. Germline CDR1 reads MNHNY; CDR2 reads SVGAGI (reference sequence). Losses at the gene ends were 5 bases for V and 2 bases for J; bases not matched to a gene: 12. This CDR3 is 16 amino acids long. The chain's CDR3 is CASSTSHRGPTYEQYF. Here the CDR3 DNA reads TGTGCCAGCAGTACTAGTCACAGGGGCCCCACCTACGAGCAGTACTTC.

The chain has TRBV27 and TRBJ2-1, with TRBD2 identical over 15 bases. J was trimmed by 10 bases and V by 3 bases; bases with no gene match: 13. The germline CDR1 and CDR2 sequences are MNHEY and SMNVEV (reference sequence). This CDR3 comprises 18 residues. CDR3 region: CASSFKLGLAGGQLEQFF. CDR3 DNA: TGTGCCAGCAGTTTCAAATTAGGACTAGCGGGAGGGCAGTTGGAGCAGTTCTTC.

In DNA form, the CDR3 reads TGTGCCAGCAGCTCGTTACCCGACAGGGGGCGTAAGCCGGCTTTCTTT. Residues: CASSSLPDRGRKPAFF. The chain links TRBV7-2 to TRBJ1-1, with 10 nucleotides matching TRBD1. The germline gives CDR1 SGHTA, CDR2 FQGNSA. The junction had 16 bases not matched to a gene; V was cut back by 4 bases and J by 11 bases. CDR3 length equals 16 residues.

The gene calls are TRBV5-1 and TRBJ2-5; the match to TRBD2 covers 12 bases. Germline V gene lookup returns CDR1 SGHRS and CDR2 YFSETQ. Germline trimming cut 3 bases from V and 5 bases from J; bases unmatched to any gene: 5. The CDR3 loop spans 15 amino acids. The CDR3 sequence: CASSSGTSGRETQYF. In nucleotides, the CDR3 is TGCGCCAGCAGCTCAGGGACTAGCGGGCGCGAGACCCAGTACTTC.

This chain uses TRBV27 with TRBJ2-1; TRBD2 matches at 11 bases. The ends lost 6 bases at V and 6 bases at J; junction bases unmatched: 7. This CDR3 contains 15 residues. Germline assignment: CDR1 MNHEY and CDR2 SMNVEV (reference sequence). The CDR3 is CASSRRLAGSNEQFF. The CDR3 DNA reads TGTGCCAGCAGCCGAAGACTAGCGGGGAGCAATGAGCAGTTCTTC.

In nucleotides, the CDR3 is TGTGCCAGCAGCTCTTCCGGGACAGGGCCTATGAACACTGAAGCTTTCTTT. Translated: CASSSSGTGPMNTEAFF. This chain links TRBV11-2 with TRBJ1-1; 9 bases match TRBD1. CDR1 and CDR2 from the germline V gene are SGHAT and FQNNGV. The length of the CDR3 is 17 residues. J was trimmed by 0 bases and V by 4 bases; bases with no gene match: 9.

This sequence joins TRBV28 and TRBJ1-1; no firm D call. Germline V gives CDR1 MDHEN, CDR2 SYDVKM. V dropped 0 bases and J dropped 6 bases, with 20 bases sitting between them. This CDR3 is built from 17 residues. CDR3 nucleotide sequence: TGTGCCAGCAGTTTATGGGGCGGGCGTAGTCGACACGCTGAAGCTTTCTTT. It yields the protein CASSLWGGRSRHAEAFF.

This clone was counted only a few times. The V and J genes are TRBV5-1 and TRBJ2-7; TRBD1 aligns across 7 bases. Germline V lookup: CDR1 SGHRS, CDR2 YFSETQ. The CDR3 extends over 13 amino acids. Losses at the gene ends were 2 bases for V and 4 bases for J; bases not matched to a gene: 3. CDR3 nucleotide sequence: TGCGCCAGCAGCTTTGGCAGGGGGTACGAGCAGTACTTC. Protein: CASSFGRGYEQYF.

The chain employs TRBV30 and TRBJ1-2; 8 bases agree with TRBD1. After removal of 4 bases from V and 4 bases from J, the junction contained 11 bases not matched to a gene. There are 15 residues in the CDR3. CDR1 and CDR2 from the germline V gene are GTSNPN and SVGIG (reference sequence). The DNA of the CDR3 is TGTGCCTGGACCGTAAACAGGGGGTTCCGCTATGGCTACACCTTC. Translating gives CAWTVNRGFRYGYTF.

The chain combines TRBV28 with TRBJ2-7, with D maybe TRBD1 (5 bases). CDR3 size: 16 residues. Germline V gives CDR1 MDHEN, CDR2 SYDVKM. With 2 bases removed from V and 3 bases from J, the gap between germline ends came to 17 bases. CDR3 bases: TGTGCCAGCAGTTTAGACTTTGGGGCAGCTTTCTACGAGCAGTACTTC. Amino acids: CASSLDFGAAFYEQYF.

The rearrangement joins TRBV6-1 to TRBJ2-7, with TRBD1 matching 9 bases. Unmatched junction bases numbered 6, after V lost 4 bases and J lost 2 bases. This CDR3 has 15 amino acids. Germline loops: CDR1 MNHNS, CDR2 SASEGT. The CDR3 region is CASSVDRGVTYEQYF. Here the CDR3 DNA reads TGTGCCAGCAGTGTCGACAGGGGGGTCACCTACGAGCAGTACTTC.

This chain connects TRBV4-1 to TRBJ2-3; a possible D gene is TRBD2 (7 bases). The CDR3 sequence is 21 residues long. Germline V lookup: CDR1 MGHRA, CDR2 YSYEKL. Trimming removed 3 bases at V and 2 bases at J, with 30 bases between. CDR3 coding DNA: TGCGCCAGCAGCCACCCAGGGCTTGGCAGGGTGAAGGGGGGGGACACAGATACGCAGTATTTT. Protein sequence: CASSHPGLGRVKGGDTDTQYF.

The chain is built from TRBV27 and TRBJ1-2; 10 nucleotides agree with TRBD1. V gave up 5 bases and J gave up 2 bases; unmatched junction bases: 8. The CDR3 has 16 residues. The germline V gene has CDR1 MNHEY and CDR2 SMNVEV (reference sequence). Here the CDR3 reads CASSPIGQGGNYGYTF. For the CDR3, the DNA is TGTGCCAGCAGTCCAATTGGACAGGGGGGGAACTATGGCTACACCTTC.

The chain has TRBV18 and TRBJ2-7, with D unresolved. There are 12 residues in the CDR3. Trimming took off 1 base at V and 5 bases at J, with 6 bases between the two ends. From germline, CDR1 is KGHSH and CDR2 LQKENI. CDR3 nucleotide sequence: TGTGCCAGCTCACCACGCGGTAACGAGCAGTACTTC. Amino acid sequence: CASSPRGNEQYF.

As to this clone: This same CDR3 is encoded by further DNA sequences in the sample. The gene calls are TRBV20-1 and TRBJ2-5; D gene ambiguous. CDR1 is DFQATT, CDR2 SNEGSKA, per germline (reference sequence). V lost 3 bases and J 4 bases, leaving 3 bases between the germline ends. The CDR3 is 10 residues long. This CDR3 is CSARRETQYF. The DNA for the CDR3 is TGCAGTGCTAGGAGAGAGACCCAGTACTTC.

The rearrangement uses TRBV28 and TRBJ1-1; maybe TRBD1 (6 bases). Germline lookup yields CDR1 MDHEN and CDR2 SYDVKM. The V gene lost 6 bases and the J gene lost 4 bases, with 21 bases spanning the gap. The CDR3 consists of 16 residues. CDR3 bases: TGTGCCAGCAGCTTACCCCGGGGGGCTGGTGCCACTGAAGCTTTCTTT. Translated: CASSLPRGAGATEAFF.

V and J are TRBV27 and TRBJ2-6; D is uncertain. Looked up from germline, CDR1 is MNHEY and CDR2 is SMNVEV (reference sequence). This CDR3 is 16 amino acids long. V lost 6 bases to trimming and J lost 2 bases, with 14 bases between them. The CDR3 nucleotides read TGTGCCAGCAGGCGCTCGGGTGAAACTGGGGCCAACGTCCTGACTTTC. Translated, it gives CASRRSGETGANVLTF.

The chain uses TRBV13 and TRBJ1-1; 9 bases map to TRBD1. The trim removed 3 bases at V and 1 base at J, leaving 6 bases unmatched. Germline values: CDR1 PRHDT, CDR2 FYEKMQ (reference sequence). The CDR3 is 16 residues long. The CDR3 loop reads CASSFDRGVENTEAFF. The CDR3 nucleotides are TGTGCCAGCAGCTTTGACAGGGGGGTCGAGAACACTGAAGCTTTCTTT.

This clone was seen just once. The J gene is TRBJ2-7, the V gene TRBV25-1, with a tentative D call TRBD2 (5 bases). The CDR3 runs to 17 residues. With 2 bases removed from V and 0 bases from J, the gap between germline ends came to 17 bases. Germline lookup yields CDR1 MGHDK and CDR2 SYGVNS. DNA for the CDR3: TGTGCCAGCAGTGAAAGGGTAGGTAGTGGGAGCTCCTACGAGCAGTACTTC. Its translation is CASSERVGSGSSYEQYF.